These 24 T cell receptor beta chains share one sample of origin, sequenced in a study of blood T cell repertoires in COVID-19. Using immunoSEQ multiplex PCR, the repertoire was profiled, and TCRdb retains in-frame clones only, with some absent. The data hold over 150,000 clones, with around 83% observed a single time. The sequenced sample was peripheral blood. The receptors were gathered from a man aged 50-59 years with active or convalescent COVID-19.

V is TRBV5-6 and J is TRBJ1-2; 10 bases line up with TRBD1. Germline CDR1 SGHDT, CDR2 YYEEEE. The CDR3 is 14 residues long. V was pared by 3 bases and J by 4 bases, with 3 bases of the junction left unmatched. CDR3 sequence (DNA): TGTGCCAGCAGCTGGAGGACAGGGGGCTATGGCTACACCTTC. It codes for CASSWRTGGYGYTF.

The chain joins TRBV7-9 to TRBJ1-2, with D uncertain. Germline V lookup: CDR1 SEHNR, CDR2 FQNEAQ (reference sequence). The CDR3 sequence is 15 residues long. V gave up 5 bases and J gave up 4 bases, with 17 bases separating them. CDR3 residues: CASSPTSHGLYGYTF. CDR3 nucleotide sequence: TGTGCCAGCAGCCCCACTTCCCATGGACTCTATGGCTACACCTTC.

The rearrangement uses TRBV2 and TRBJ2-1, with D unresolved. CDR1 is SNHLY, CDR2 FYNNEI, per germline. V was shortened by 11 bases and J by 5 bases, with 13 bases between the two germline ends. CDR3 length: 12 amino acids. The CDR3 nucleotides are TGTGCCGGTACACCGTTGGACAATGAGCAGTTCTTC. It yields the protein CAGTPLDNEQFF. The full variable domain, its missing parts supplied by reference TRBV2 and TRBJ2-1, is EPEVTQTPSHQVTQMGQEVILRCVPISNHLYFYWYRQILGQKVEFLVSFYNNEISEKSEIFDDQFSVERPDGSNFTLKIRSTKLEDSAMYFCAGTPLDNEQFFGPGTRLTVL.

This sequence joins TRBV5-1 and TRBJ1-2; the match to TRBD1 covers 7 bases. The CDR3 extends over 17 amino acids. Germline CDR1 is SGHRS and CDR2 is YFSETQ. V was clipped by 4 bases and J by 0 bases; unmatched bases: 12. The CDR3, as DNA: TGCGCCAGCAGCACCGGGACAGATCCCTTTGCTAACTATGGCTACACCTTC. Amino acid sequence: CASSTGTDPFANYGYTF.

CDR3 sequence (DNA): TGCGCCAGCACACGGGACACAAGCTCTGGAAACACCATATATTTT. The encoded protein is CASTRDTSSGNTIYF. The chain carries TRBV4-3 and TRBJ1-3; TRBD1 is a possible D gene (6 bases). Germline lookup yields CDR1 LGHNA and CDR2 YSLEER. V gave up 7 bases and J gave up 0 bases, with 13 bases separating them. The CDR3 has 15 amino acids.

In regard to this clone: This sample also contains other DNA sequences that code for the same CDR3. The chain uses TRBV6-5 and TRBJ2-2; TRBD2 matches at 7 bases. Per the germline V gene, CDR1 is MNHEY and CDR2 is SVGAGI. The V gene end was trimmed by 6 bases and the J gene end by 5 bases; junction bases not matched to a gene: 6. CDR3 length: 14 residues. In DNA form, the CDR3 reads TGTGCCAGCAGGGAGATAGCGGGTACCGGGGAGCTGTTTTTT. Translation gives CASREIAGTGELFF.

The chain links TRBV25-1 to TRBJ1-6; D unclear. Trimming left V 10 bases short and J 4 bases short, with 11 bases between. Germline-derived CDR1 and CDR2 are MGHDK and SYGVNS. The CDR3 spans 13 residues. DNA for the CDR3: TGTGCCACCCGACTGAGTTATAATTCACCCCTCCACTTT. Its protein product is CATRLSYNSPLHF.

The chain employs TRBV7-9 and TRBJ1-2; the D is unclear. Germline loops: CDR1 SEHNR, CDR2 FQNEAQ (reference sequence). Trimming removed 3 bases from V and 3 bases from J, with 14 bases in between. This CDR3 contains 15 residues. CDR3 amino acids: CASSLVWQTYYGYTF. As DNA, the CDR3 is TGTGCCAGCAGCTTGGTCTGGCAGACTTACTATGGCTACACCTTC.

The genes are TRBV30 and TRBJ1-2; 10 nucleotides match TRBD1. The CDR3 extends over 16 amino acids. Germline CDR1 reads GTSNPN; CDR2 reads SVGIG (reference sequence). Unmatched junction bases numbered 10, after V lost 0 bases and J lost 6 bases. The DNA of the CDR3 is TGTGCCTGGAGTGTATTGGGGACAGGGGAAGTGGATGGCTACACCTTC. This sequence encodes CAWSVLGTGEVDGYTF. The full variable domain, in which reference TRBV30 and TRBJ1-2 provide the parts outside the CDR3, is SQTIHQWPATLVQPVGSPLSLECTVEGTSNPNLYWYRQAAGRGLQLLFYSVGIGQISSEVPQNLSASRPQDRQFILSSKKLLLSDSGFYLCAWSVLGTGEVDGYTFGSGTRLTVV.

In DNA, the CDR3 is TGTGCCAGCAGTTCTCCGACAGGGGAGAACACTGAAGCTTTCTTT. It codes for CASSSPTGENTEAFF. V usage is TRBV28 and J usage is TRBJ1-1; 8 positions match TRBD1. This CDR3 spans 15 amino acids. Trimming cost V 4 bases and J 1 base; bases outside gene matches: 5. Germline assignment: CDR1 MDHEN and CDR2 SYDVKM.

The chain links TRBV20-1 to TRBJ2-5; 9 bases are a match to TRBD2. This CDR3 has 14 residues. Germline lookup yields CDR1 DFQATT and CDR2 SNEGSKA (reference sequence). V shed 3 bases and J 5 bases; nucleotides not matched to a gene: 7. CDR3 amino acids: CSASHSGRRETQYF. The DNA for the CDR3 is TGCAGTGCTAGTCACAGCGGGAGGCGTGAGACCCAGTACTTC.

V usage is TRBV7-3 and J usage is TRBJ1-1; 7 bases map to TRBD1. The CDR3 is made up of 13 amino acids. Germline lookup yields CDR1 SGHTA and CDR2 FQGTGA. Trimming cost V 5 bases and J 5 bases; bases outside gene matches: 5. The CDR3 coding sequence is TGTGCCAGCAGCCCCACAGGGGAAACTGAAGCTTTCTTT. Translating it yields CASSPTGETEAFF.

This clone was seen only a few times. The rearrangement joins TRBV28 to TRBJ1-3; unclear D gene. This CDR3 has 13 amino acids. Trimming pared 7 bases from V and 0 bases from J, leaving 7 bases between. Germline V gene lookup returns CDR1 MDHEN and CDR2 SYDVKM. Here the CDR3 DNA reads TGTGCCAGCACGGAGTACTCTGGAAACACCATATATTTT. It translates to CASTEYSGNTIYF.

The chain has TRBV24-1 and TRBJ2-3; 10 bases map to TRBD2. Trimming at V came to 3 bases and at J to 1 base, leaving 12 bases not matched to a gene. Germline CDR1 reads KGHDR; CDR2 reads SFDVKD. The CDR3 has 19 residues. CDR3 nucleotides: TGTGCCACCAGTGATCCCGCGAAGACCGGGACTAGCGGCACAGATACGCAGTATTTT. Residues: CATSDPAKTGTSGTDTQYF.

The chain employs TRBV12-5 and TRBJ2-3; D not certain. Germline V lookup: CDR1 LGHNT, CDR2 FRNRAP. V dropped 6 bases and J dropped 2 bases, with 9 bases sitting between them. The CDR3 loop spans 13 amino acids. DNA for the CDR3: TGTGCTAGTGGCCCCCCTCTCACAGATACGCAGTATTTT. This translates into CASGPPLTDTQYF.

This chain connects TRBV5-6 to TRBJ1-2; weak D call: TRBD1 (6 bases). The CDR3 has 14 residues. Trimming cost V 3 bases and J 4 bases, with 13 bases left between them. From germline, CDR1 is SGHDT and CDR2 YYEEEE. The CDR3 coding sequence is TGTGCCAGCAGCTCTTCCCAGGGGACCTATGGCTACACCTTC. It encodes CASSSSQGTYGYTF. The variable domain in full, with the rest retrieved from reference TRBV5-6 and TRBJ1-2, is DAGVTQSPTHLIKTRGQQVTLRCSPKSGHDTVSWYQQALGQGPQFIFQYYEEEERQRGNFPDRFSGHQFPNYSSELNVNALLLGDSALYLCASSSSQGTYGYTFGSGTRLTVV.

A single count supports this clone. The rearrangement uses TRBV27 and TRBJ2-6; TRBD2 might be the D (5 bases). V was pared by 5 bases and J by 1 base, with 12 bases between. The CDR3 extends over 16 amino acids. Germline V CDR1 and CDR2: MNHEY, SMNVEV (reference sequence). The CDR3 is CASSPPPGSGANVLTF. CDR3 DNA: TGTGCCAGCAGTCCACCCCCGGGGTCTGGGGCCAACGTCCTGACTTTC.

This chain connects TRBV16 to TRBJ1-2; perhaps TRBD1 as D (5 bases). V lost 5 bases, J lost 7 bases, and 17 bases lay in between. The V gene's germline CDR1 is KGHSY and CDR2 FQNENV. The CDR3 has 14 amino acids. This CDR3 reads CASSELRGSGGYTF. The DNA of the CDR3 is TGTGCCAGCAGCGAGCTGCGGGGGTCTGGTGGCTACACCTTC.

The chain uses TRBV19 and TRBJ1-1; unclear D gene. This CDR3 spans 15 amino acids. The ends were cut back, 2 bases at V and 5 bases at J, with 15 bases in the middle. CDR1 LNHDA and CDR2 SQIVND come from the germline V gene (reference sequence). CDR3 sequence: CASSISSSSGTEAFF. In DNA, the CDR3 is TGTGCCAGTAGTATATCCTCATCTTCGGGAACTGAAGCTTTCTTT.

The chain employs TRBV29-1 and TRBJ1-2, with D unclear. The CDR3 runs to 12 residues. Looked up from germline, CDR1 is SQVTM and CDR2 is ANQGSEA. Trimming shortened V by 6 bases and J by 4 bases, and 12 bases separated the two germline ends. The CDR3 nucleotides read TGCAGCGTCCAAACGGGAGTCTATGGCTACACCTTC. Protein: CSVQTGVYGYTF.

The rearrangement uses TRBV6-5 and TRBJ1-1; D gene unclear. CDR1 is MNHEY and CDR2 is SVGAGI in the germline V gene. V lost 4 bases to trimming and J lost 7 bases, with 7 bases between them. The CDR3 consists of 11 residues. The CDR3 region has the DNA TGTGCCAGCAGTTTCGGACTTGAAGCTTTCTTT. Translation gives CASSFGLEAFF.

The CDR3 DNA reads as TGTGCCAGCAGCTTAGACTCCGGCGGGGAGCTGTTTTTT. Translating gives CASSLDSGGELFF. The chain combines TRBV7-3 with TRBJ2-2; no firm D call. V was clipped by 2 bases and J by 7 bases, with 8 bases between them. Germline CDR1 reads SGHTA; CDR2 reads FQGTGA. The CDR3 consists of 13 residues.

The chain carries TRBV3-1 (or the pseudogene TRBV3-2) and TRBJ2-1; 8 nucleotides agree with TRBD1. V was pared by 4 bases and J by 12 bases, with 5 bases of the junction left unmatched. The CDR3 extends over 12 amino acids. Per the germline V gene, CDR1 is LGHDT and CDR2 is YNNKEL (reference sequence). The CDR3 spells CASSPGQGGQFF. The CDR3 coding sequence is TGTGCCAGCAGCCCTGGACAGGGAGGGCAGTTCTTC.

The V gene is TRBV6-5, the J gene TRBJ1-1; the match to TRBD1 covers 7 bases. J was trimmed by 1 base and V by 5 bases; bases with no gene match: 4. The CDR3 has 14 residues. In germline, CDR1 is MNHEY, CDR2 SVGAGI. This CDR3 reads CASSTGQRNTEAFF. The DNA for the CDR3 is TGTGCCAGCAGTACGGGACAGAGGAACACTGAAGCTTTCTTT.